The TCR beta chain under discussion was sequenced for a study of T cells in Graves' hyperthyroidism and ophthalmopathy. This clonotype was found many times. As yet, its antigen is unknown. General observations from the study: Before onset, ophthalmopathy was predicted by the model a median approximately 6.6 months earlier.

It was RNA transcripts that yielded the amplified TCR beta CDR3 regions. Researchers ran a first-round RT-PCR on the TCR CDR3 using the HTBI primer set. TCRdb re-analysed the multiplex PCR reads in MiXCR, keeping a single row per CDR3 protein. In the table there are about 420,000 distinct CDR3 sequences, roughly an eighth of which are singletons. The CDR3 totals 15 residues. Germline CDR1 reads GTSNPN; CDR2 reads SVGIG (reference sequence). V lost 6 bases and J lost 7; bases outside the gene matches: 13. The patients, who ranged from 18 to 65 in age, presented with newly diagnosed hyperthyroidism lasting under 2 months. Used for diagnoses were clinical symptoms, serum thyroxine and TRAb, thyroid ultrasound and orbital computed tomography. The PBMCs were sourced from fresh peripheral blood (around 9.9 ml).

The sample comprised blood. This sequence was found in a woman aged 18 to 35 with Graves' hyperthyroidism. The gene calls are TRBV30 and TRBJ2-2, with 8 bases fitting TRBD2. The CDR3 reads CACPRPGLVSGELFF. CDR3 DNA: TGTGCCTGTCCACGCCCGGGACTAGTCAGCGGGGAGCTGTTTTTT.